Each of the 29 T cell receptor beta chains below was sequenced from the same sample in a study of blood T cell repertoires in COVID-19 (dated by TCRdb to about 2020). The library relied on the immunoSEQ multiplex PCR assay. What TCRdb holds here is the immuneACCESS table cut down to in-frame rearrangements. Part of the clones is not present; checked against another copy, under half of the missing clones reflect an unresolved V gene, and the others are unexplained. Present in this sample are 90,000 to 120,000 clones, about nine tenths of which were seen just once. Of the sample, under 1.5% falls within the top ten clones. The sequencing input was peripheral blood. The receptors shown here come from a woman aged 30 to 39 with acute or convalescent COVID-19.

The gene calls are TRBV5-6 and TRBJ2-2; possible D gene TRBD2, 6 bases. V lost 0 bases, J lost 7 bases, and 22 bases lay in between. Germline V lookup: CDR1 SGHDT, CDR2 YYEEEE. The CDR3 totals 18 residues. In DNA form, the CDR3 reads TGTGCCAGCAGCTTGGTAGAGGGACTGGATTCCTTGCTCGGGGAGCTGTTTTTT. Protein: CASSLVEGLDSLLGELFF. Drawing the rest from reference TRBV5-6 and TRBJ2-2, the complete variable domain is DAGVTQSPTHLIKTRGQQVTLRCSPKSGHDTVSWYQQALGQGPQFIFQYYEEEERQRGNFPDRFSGHQFPNYSSELNVNALLLGDSALYLCASSLVEGLDSLLGELFFGEGSRLTVL.

V gene TRBV5-4 combines with J gene TRBJ2-1; 15 bases agree with TRBD2. The ends lost 0 bases at V and 0 bases at J; junction bases unmatched: 4. CDR1 SGHNT and CDR2 YYREEE come from the germline V gene (reference sequence). CDR3 length equals 19 residues. The CDR3 sequence is CASSLEPGLAGGSYNEQFF. The CDR3 DNA reads TGTGCCAGCAGCTTGGAACCGGGACTAGCGGGGGGCTCCTACAATGAGCAGTTCTTC.

The chain has TRBV3-1 (or the pseudogene TRBV3-2) and TRBJ1-5; 7 bases map to TRBD1. The J segment lost 4 bases and the V segment lost 0 bases, leaving 6 bases of the junction unmatched. CDR1 and CDR2 from the germline V gene are LGHDT and YNNKEL (reference sequence). The CDR3 has 16 residues. The CDR3, as DNA: TGTGCCAGCAGCCAAGATACGGGACAGCAAAATCAGCCCCAGCATTTT. Its protein is CASSQDTGQQNQPQHF.

This clone appeared a single time. This chain connects TRBV6-5 to TRBJ2-1, with 9 bases identical to TRBD2. The CDR3 runs to 16 residues. V lost 2 bases to trimming and J lost 4 bases; unmatched junction nucleotides: 6. The V gene's germline CDR1 is MNHEY and CDR2 SVGAGI. This CDR3 is CASSYQPSGVYNEQFF. The CDR3 DNA reads as TGTGCCAGCAGTTACCAACCTAGCGGGGTATACAATGAGCAGTTCTTC.

This clone was found once. The V gene is TRBV27, the J gene TRBJ2-7; the match to TRBD2 covers 7 bases. The germline V gene encodes CDR1 MNHEY and CDR2 SMNVEV (reference sequence). V trimming: 4 bases; J trimming: 3 bases; junction bases outside the gene matches: 9. This CDR3 contains 15 residues. Here the CDR3 reads CASSSGGFPRYEQYF. DNA for the CDR3: TGTGCCAGCAGTTCCGGGGGGTTCCCCCGCTACGAGCAGTACTTC.

The chain has TRBV7-8 and TRBJ2-1, with 7 bases aligning to TRBD2. The germline gives CDR1 SGHVS, CDR2 FQNEAQ. The J segment lost 2 bases and the V segment lost 2 bases, leaving 9 bases of the junction unmatched. The length of the CDR3 is 17 residues. CDR3 DNA sequence: TGTGCCAGCAGCTTATCCCCTGGGGCGGGAGCCTACAATGAGCAGTTCTTC. Its protein is CASSLSPGAGAYNEQFF.

V gene TRBV3-1 (or the pseudogene TRBV3-2) combines with J gene TRBJ1-3, with D unresolved. Germline CDR1 and CDR2: LGHDT and YNNKEL (reference sequence). This CDR3 comprises 15 residues. The V end was cut by 4 bases, the J end by 3 bases, with 13 bases between. CDR3 amino acids: CASSPVRGSGNTIYF. CDR3 coding DNA: TGTGCCAGCAGCCCGGTGCGTGGGAGTGGAAACACCATATATTTT.

The chain joins TRBV2 to TRBJ1-2, with D perhaps matching TRBD1 (5 bases). The V gene lost 8 bases and the J gene lost 6 bases, with 13 bases spanning the gap. The CDR3 covers 12 residues. Per germline, CDR1 SNHLY and CDR2 FYNNEI. DNA for the CDR3: TGTGCCAGCGCACAGGATGCGGATGGCTACACCTTC. Translation: CASAQDADGYTF.

The V and J genes are TRBV30 and TRBJ2-7; a weak D match, TRBD1 (6 bases). The CDR3 runs 13 residues. Germline V CDR1 and CDR2: GTSNPN, SVGIG (reference sequence). V lost 1 base and J lost 2, with 9 bases in between. CDR3 loop: CAWSEGVPYEQYF. The DNA for the CDR3 is TGTGCCTGGAGTGAGGGGGTTCCCTACGAGCAGTACTTC.

This clone has a handful of counts. The rearrangement links TRBV3-1 (or the pseudogene TRBV3-2) to TRBJ2-1; the D gene is possibly TRBD2 (6 bases). Deletions cut 1 base from V and 9 bases from J, with 7 bases between. In germline, CDR1 is LGHDT, CDR2 YNNKEL (reference sequence). This CDR3 is 12 amino acids long. CDR3 coding DNA: TGTGCCAGCAGCCAAGCGGGAGCTGAGCAGTTCTTC. It codes for CASSQAGAEQFF.

This sequence joins TRBV5-1 and TRBJ2-2, with D possibly matching TRBD2 (6 bases). V was clipped by 0 bases and J by 6 bases, with 9 bases between them. The CDR3 is made up of 14 amino acids. CDR1 is SGHRS and CDR2 is YFSETQ in the germline V gene. Here the CDR3 reads CASSLGLGPGELFF. The CDR3 nucleotides are TGCGCCAGCAGCTTGGGACTAGGTCCCGGGGAGCTGTTTTTT.

The J gene is TRBJ2-2, the V gene TRBV19; 14 nucleotides match TRBD2. Trimming removed 3 bases from V and 0 bases from J; junction bases left unmatched: 3. Looked up from germline, CDR1 is LNHDA and CDR2 is SQIVND (reference sequence). This CDR3 spans 18 amino acids. The CDR3 bases are TGTGCCAGTAGTATGACTAGCGGGAGGGCCGCGAACACCGGGGAGCTGTTTTTT. This sequence encodes CASSMTSGRAANTGELFF.

The chain employs TRBV12-3 or TRBV12-4 and TRBJ1-2; TRBD1 might be the D (6 bases). V lost 7 bases and J 6 bases, leaving 12 bases between the germline ends. The CDR3 is made up of 12 amino acids. The CDR3 DNA reads as TGTGCCAGCAATGAGGCAGGGGATGGCTACACCTTC. Translated, it gives CASNEAGDGYTF.

CDR3: CASSHLGRTGDGYTF. The DNA for the CDR3 is TGCGCCAGCAGCCACCTGGGCCGGACCGGGGATGGCTACACCTTC. The chain couples TRBV4-3 to TRBJ1-2; D gene uncertain. Trimming pared 3 bases from V and 6 bases from J, leaving 17 bases between. The CDR3 covers 15 residues. CDR1 and CDR2 (germline): LGHNA, YSLEER.

The chain combines TRBV28 with TRBJ1-4; D might be TRBD1 (5 bases). CDR3 length: 16 residues. V was shortened by 7 bases and J by 3 bases, with 18 bases between the two germline ends. Looked up from germline, CDR1 is MDHEN and CDR2 is SYDVKM. The CDR3 coding sequence is TGTGCCAGCACCACAATACAGGTCTGGGCTAATGAAAAACTGTTTTTT. Its translation is CASTTIQVWANEKLFF.

The chain couples TRBV7-2 to TRBJ2-5, with D possibly being TRBD2 (5 bases). V was clipped by 1 base and J by 7 bases, with 13 bases between them. The length of the CDR3 is 14 residues. Per germline, CDR1 SGHTA and CDR2 FQGNSA. The DNA for the CDR3 is TGTGCCAGCAGCTTAGTTCGGCGGGCAGGGACCCAGTACTTC. Translation gives CASSLVRRAGTQYF.

V and J are TRBV6-2 or TRBV6-3 and TRBJ1-5; maybe TRBD1 (5 bases). Germline CDR1 and CDR2: MNHEY and SVGEGT. Between the trimmed V and J ends, which lost 2 bases and 6 bases, there was a span of 11 bases. The CDR3 covers 14 residues. The CDR3 nucleotides read TGTGCCAGCAGTTACGGCGGGGGTAGTCAGCCCCAGCATTTT. This codes for CASSYGGGSQPQHF.

The chain couples TRBV3-1 (or the pseudogene TRBV3-2) to TRBJ1-1; D is possibly TRBD1 (6 bases). Looked up from germline, CDR1 is LGHDT and CDR2 is YNNKEL (reference sequence). The V and J ends lost 2 bases and 4 bases respectively, with 11 bases between them. The CDR3 has 14 amino acids. The CDR3 region has the DNA TGTGCCAGCAGCCAACTGGGGGCATCCACTGAAGCTTTCTTT. Protein product: CASSQLGASTEAFF.

V and J are TRBV10-2 and TRBJ1-5; 9 positions match TRBD1. J was trimmed by 6 bases and V by 3 bases; bases with no gene match: 9. The CDR3 loop spans 16 amino acids. Germline lookup yields CDR1 WSHSY and CDR2 SAAADI. The CDR3 is CASSDEDRGDVQPQHF. DNA of the CDR3: TGCGCCAGCAGTGACGAGGACAGGGGCGACGTTCAGCCCCAGCATTTT.

The rearrangement links TRBV10-2 to TRBJ2-1, with D perhaps matching TRBD2 (5 bases). The CDR3 sequence is 15 residues long. The germline gives CDR1 WSHSY, CDR2 SAAADI. V was shortened by 3 bases and J by 3 bases, with 12 bases between the two germline ends. The CDR3 DNA sequence: TGCGCCAGCAGTGATGGAGGATACCACTACAATGAGCAGTTCTTC. Its translation: CASSDGGYHYNEQFF.

V is TRBV7-9 and J is TRBJ2-5, with D perhaps matching TRBD1 (6 bases). The germline V gene encodes CDR1 SEHNR and CDR2 FQNEAQ (reference sequence). The CDR3 loop spans 15 amino acids. The V end was cut by 6 bases, the J end by 10 bases, with 24 bases between. CDR3: CASSLDRNGDKGQYF. The CDR3 DNA follows: TGTGCCAGCAGTCTCGATAGAAACGGGGACAAAGGCCAGTACTTC.

This rearrangement joins TRBV9 to TRBJ2-5, with 8 bases identical to TRBD1. The V gene's germline CDR1 is SGDLS and CDR2 YYNGEE. V was clipped by 4 bases and J by 5 bases; unmatched bases: 22. The CDR3 contains 19 residues. The CDR3 spells CASSLRDRTGHLGWETQYF. The CDR3 coding sequence is TGTGCCAGCAGCCTTCGAGATAGGACAGGGCACCTAGGTTGGGAGACCCAGTACTTC.

The V gene is TRBV6-6, the J gene TRBJ2-7; a possible D gene is TRBD2 (6 bases). In germline, CDR1 is MNHNY, CDR2 SVGAGI (reference sequence). The CDR3 covers 14 residues. V lost 2 bases and J 1 base, leaving 9 bases between the germline ends. The CDR3 nucleotides read TGTGCCAGCAGTTACGGAGGGTATTCCTACGAGCAGTACTTC. Protein: CASSYGGYSYEQYF.

The rearrangement uses TRBV5-1 and TRBJ1-1; maybe TRBD1 (5 bases). Trimming cost V 0 bases and J 7 bases, with 16 bases left between them. The CDR3 is 15 residues long. In germline, CDR1 is SGHRS, CDR2 YFSETQ. CDR3 protein: CASSLGSGTVDEAFF. CDR3 bases: TGCGCCAGCAGCTTGGGGTCCGGGACTGTTGATGAAGCTTTCTTT.

The J gene is TRBJ1-2, the V gene TRBV5-5; 8 bases map to TRBD1. CDR1 and CDR2 (germline): SGHKS, YYEKEE (reference sequence). V shed 4 bases and J 5 bases; nucleotides not matched to a gene: 7. The CDR3 length is 14 residues. The CDR3 loop reads CASSPGTGPYGYTF. The CDR3 DNA reads TGTGCCAGCAGCCCGGGGACAGGCCCTTATGGCTACACCTTC.

This sequence joins TRBV11-3 and TRBJ1-3; 9 nucleotides agree with TRBD1. V shed 5 bases and J 0 bases; nucleotides not matched to a gene: 14. Germline CDR1 is SGHNT and CDR2 is YENEEA. CDR3 size: 19 residues. Here the CDR3 reads CASSKRVTGGVLSGNTIYF. The CDR3 coding sequence is TGTGCCAGCAGCAAGAGGGTGACAGGGGGGGTGCTCTCTGGAAACACCATATATTTT.

This chain uses TRBV15 with TRBJ1-1; D perhaps matches TRBD1 (6 bases). The CDR3 has 14 amino acids. CDR1 is LNHNV and CDR2 is YYDKDF in the germline V gene (reference sequence). Trimming took off 5 bases at V and 6 bases at J, with 16 bases between the two ends. The CDR3 DNA follows: TGTGCCACCAGCGTACAGGGCCTAAACGCTGAAGCTTTCTTT. Protein: CATSVQGLNAEAFF.

The chain links TRBV7-8 to TRBJ2-1; 9 nucleotides match TRBD2. From germline, CDR1 is SGHVS and CDR2 FQNEAQ. V shed 1 base and J 14 bases; nucleotides not matched to a gene: 15. This CDR3 is built from 16 residues. The DNA of the CDR3 is TGTGCCAGCAGCTTAGAGGGGATTAGCGGGGGCCCTGGGGAGTTCTTC. It is translated as CASSLEGISGGPGEFF.

V usage is TRBV5-5 and J usage is TRBJ1-2, with 9 bases identical to TRBD1. V was pared by 5 bases and J by 5 bases, with 4 bases of the junction left unmatched. Looked up from germline, CDR1 is SGHKS and CDR2 is YYEKEE (reference sequence). The CDR3 contains 13 residues. CDR3 amino acids: CASSEQGAYGYTF. CDR3 DNA sequence: TGTGCCAGCAGTGAACAGGGGGCGTATGGCTACACCTTC.